These 18 T cell receptor beta chains came from one sample sequenced in a study of T cell responses to AZD1222 COVID-19 vaccine. Here immunoSEQ multiplex PCR was the method, and the copy in TCRdb shows in-frame clones only, minus some. The sample shows 130,000 to 150,000 clones, about 92% of them seen only once. The sample here was peripheral blood, taken on day 0 of AZD1222 vaccination. Receptors were obtained from an adult in good health.

The V call is TRBV5-1, the J call TRBJ2-1; unclear D gene. Looked up from germline, CDR1 is SGHRS and CDR2 is YFSETQ. V was clipped by 0 bases and J by 4 bases, with 11 bases between them. The CDR3 runs to 15 residues. CDR3 residues: CASSLAGEPYNEQFF. The CDR3 nucleotides are TGCGCCAGCAGCTTGGCGGGCGAACCGTACAATGAGCAGTTCTTC.

The chain has TRBV11-3 and TRBJ1-6, with 7 bases lining up with TRBD1. CDR1 SGHNT and CDR2 YENEEA come from the germline V gene. V was clipped by 5 bases and J by 9 bases; unmatched bases: 13. The CDR3 runs to 16 residues. CDR3 sequence: CASSAPTGNRSSPLHF. CDR3 sequence (DNA): TGTGCCAGCAGCGCGCCGACAGGGAATCGTAGTTCACCCCTCCACTTT.

The chain recombines TRBV7-8 with TRBJ2-7; D not resolved. Germline values: CDR1 SGHVS, CDR2 FQNEAQ. CDR3 size: 14 residues. Trimming pared 8 bases from V and 0 bases from J, leaving 14 bases between. This chain's CDR3 is CASRRTANSYEQYF. CDR3 in DNA: TGTGCCAGCCGTAGGACGGCAAACTCCTACGAGCAGTACTTC.

This clone occurred once. V gene TRBV19 combines with J gene TRBJ1-2; D perhaps matches TRBD1 (5 bases). Germline V lookup: CDR1 LNHDA, CDR2 SQIVND (reference sequence). This CDR3 spans 14 amino acids. Trimming removed 11 bases at V and 2 bases at J, with 18 bases between. The CDR3 reads CASNPGRVNYGYTF. In DNA, the CDR3 is TGTGCCTCCAACCCTGGCAGGGTCAACTATGGCTACACCTTC.

This clone was seen more than once but under ten times. V and J are TRBV5-1 and TRBJ2-7; no definite D call. This CDR3 region has 13 residues. Germline V lookup: CDR1 SGHRS, CDR2 YFSETQ. V was cut by 4 bases and J by 5 bases, with 13 bases left in between. CDR3 DNA: TGCGCCAGCAGCCCCGACTGGAGTAACGAGCAGTACTTC. It encodes CASSPDWSNEQYF.

The chain has TRBV18 and TRBJ1-5, with TRBD1 identical over 9 bases. This CDR3 spans 14 amino acids. Germline V CDR1 and CDR2: KGHSH, LQKENI. Germline trimming cut 3 bases from V and 7 bases from J; bases unmatched to any gene: 4. CDR3 in DNA: TGTGCCAGCTCACCTAACAGGGGGCCGCAGCCCCAGCATTTT. Translated: CASSPNRGPQPQHF.

This clone has only one observation. The chain has TRBV7-8 and TRBJ1-5, with D uncertain. The germline CDR1 and CDR2 sequences are SGHVS and FQNEAQ. V lost 4 bases and J lost 9, with 13 bases in between. The CDR3 has 13 amino acids. The CDR3 protein is CASSYRASGPQHF. The CDR3 coding sequence is TGTGCCAGCAGCTACCGGGCCTCCGGGCCCCAGCATTTT.

CDR3 sequence: CASSDTFNSPLHF. In nucleotides, the CDR3 is TGTGCCAGCAGTGACACATTTAATTCACCCCTCCACTTT. This chain uses TRBV6-4 with TRBJ1-6; D gene uncertain. The V end lost 2 bases, the J end lost 6 bases, and 5 bases lay between the germline ends. Germline V lookup: CDR1 MRHNA, CDR2 SNTAGT. The CDR3 consists of 13 residues.

V is TRBV7-8 and J is TRBJ2-7; D remains unclear. Trimming stripped 3 bases from V and 1 base from J, with 10 bases between. Germline CDR1 is SGHVS and CDR2 is FQNEAQ. This CDR3 comprises 14 residues. The CDR3 sequence is CASSFKGLSYEQYF. CDR3 DNA: TGTGCCAGCAGCTTCAAGGGTCTATCCTACGAGCAGTACTTC.

The chain joins TRBV14 to TRBJ2-3; no definite D call. The CDR3 covers 11 residues. V lost 3 bases to trimming and J lost 2 bases, with 0 bases between them. The germline V gene encodes CDR1 SGHDN and CDR2 FVKESK. CDR3 DNA: TGTGCCAGCAGCCACACAGATACGCAGTATTTT. Encoded protein: CASSHTDTQYF.

Regarding this clone: The germline gene is not matched at one end of the junction; a read error may be the cause. This chain connects TRBV5-4 to TRBJ2-1, with D perhaps matching TRBD1 or TRBD2 (5 bases each). Germline CDR1 reads SGHNT; CDR2 reads YYREEE (reference sequence). This CDR3 has 12 residues. The CDR3: CASSLGGQGKFF. CDR3 bases: TGTGCCAGCAGTTTGGGCGGGCAGGGTAAGTTCTTC.

The chain couples TRBV3-1 (or the pseudogene TRBV3-2) to TRBJ2-5; D is perhaps TRBD2 (6 bases). V dropped 4 bases and J dropped 5 bases, with 14 bases sitting between them. Germline V lookup: CDR1 LGHDT, CDR2 YNNKEL (reference sequence). The CDR3 has 14 amino acids. The CDR3 region has the DNA TGTGCCAGCAGCCTATCGCCGGGACTGGAGACCCAGTACTTC. It encodes CASSLSPGLETQYF.

This chain links TRBV19 with TRBJ2-2, with TRBD1 matching 7 bases. The V gene end was trimmed by 2 bases and the J gene end by 1 base; junction bases not matched to a gene: 1. There are 15 residues in the CDR3. Germline assignment: CDR1 LNHDA and CDR2 SQIVND (reference sequence). The CDR3 DNA is TGTGCCAGTAGTATAACAGGGGAGAACACCGGGGAGCTGTTTTTT. Its translation: CASSITGENTGELFF.

V usage is TRBV24-1 and J usage is TRBJ2-7; D is possibly TRBD1 (6 bases). Germline CDR1 reads KGHDR; CDR2 reads SFDVKD. CDR3 size: 12 residues. Trimming pared 9 bases from V and 7 bases from J, leaving 15 bases between. The CDR3 DNA follows: TGTGCCACCGGGGGCGGTCTGGGGGAGCAGTACTTC. Its protein product is CATGGGLGEQYF.

The V gene is TRBV20-1, the J gene TRBJ2-3, with a possible D match to TRBD2 (5 bases). The ends were cut back, 3 bases at V and 4 bases at J, with 17 bases in the middle. CDR1 is DFQATT and CDR2 is SNEGSKA in the germline V gene (reference sequence). The CDR3 has 15 amino acids. The CDR3 loop reads CSASVLGEVPDTQYF. In DNA, the CDR3 is TGCAGTGCTAGTGTTCTGGGAGAGGTCCCAGATACGCAGTATTTT.

The rearrangement joins TRBV30 to TRBJ1-2; D is uncertain. Trimming pared 0 bases from V and 4 bases from J, leaving 9 bases between. Germline CDR1 is GTSNPN and CDR2 is SVGIG (reference sequence). This CDR3 spans 13 amino acids. The CDR3 DNA reads as TGTGCCTGGAGTGTGGGGTCGTCCTATGGCTACACCTTC. Translated, it gives CAWSVGSSYGYTF.

CDR3 sequence (DNA): TGCGCCAGCAGCCAAGAAGTCAGGGCAACTAATGAAAAACTGTTTTTT. Translated, it gives CASSQEVRATNEKLFF. This sequence joins TRBV4-1 and TRBJ1-4; D is possibly TRBD1 (5 bases). The CDR3 extends over 16 amino acids. V gave up 0 bases and J gave up 0 bases, with 8 bases separating them. Germline V gene sequence: CDR1 MGHRA, CDR2 YSYEKL.

The J gene is TRBJ2-1, the V gene TRBV10-3; TRBD2 agrees at 8 bases. The V segment lost 2 bases and the J segment 5 bases; nucleotides outside the gene matches: 8. The CDR3 has 16 residues. Germline lookup yields CDR1 ENHRY and CDR2 SYGVKD. The CDR3 coding sequence is TGTGCCATCAGTGAGCAAGATACTAGCGGAGACAATGAGCAGTTCTTC. Protein product: CAISEQDTSGDNEQFF.